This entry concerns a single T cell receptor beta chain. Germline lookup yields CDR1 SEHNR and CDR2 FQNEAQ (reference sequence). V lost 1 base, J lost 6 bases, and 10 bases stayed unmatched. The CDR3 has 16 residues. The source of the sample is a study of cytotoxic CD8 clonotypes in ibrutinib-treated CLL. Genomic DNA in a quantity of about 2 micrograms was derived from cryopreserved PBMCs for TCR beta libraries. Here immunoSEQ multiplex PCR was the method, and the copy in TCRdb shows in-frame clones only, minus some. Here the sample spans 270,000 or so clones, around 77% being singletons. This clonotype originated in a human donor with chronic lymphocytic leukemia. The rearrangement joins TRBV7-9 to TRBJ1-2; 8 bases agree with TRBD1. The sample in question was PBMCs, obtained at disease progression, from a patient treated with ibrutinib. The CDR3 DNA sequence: TGTGCCAGCAGCTTAGACTTTCCGACAGGGGAGGATGGCTACACCTTC. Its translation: CASSLDFPTGEDGYTF. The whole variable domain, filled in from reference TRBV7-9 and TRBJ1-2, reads DTGVSQNPRHKITKRGQNVTFRCDPISEHNRLYWYRQTLGQGPEFLTYFQNEAQLEKSRLLSDRFSAERPKGSFSTLEIQRTEQGDSAMYLCASSLDFPTGEDGYTFGSGTRLTVV.